The TCR beta chain under discussion was sequenced for a study of metastatic and nonmetastatic thyroid tumors. At the level of the study: Patients with malignant and benign thyroid disease provided blood and tumor or nodule tissue, whose repertoires were compared. The study, taken as a whole, reports: Versus benign nodules, malignant thyroid tumors reportedly had significantly higher TCR beta diversity, in blood and tumor.

MiXCR was used by TCRdb to re-call the PCR reads. The sample gives around 21,000 clones, approximately 24% of which show up once; about 10% is in the top ten. Trimming took 5 bases from V and 4 from J; bases not matched to a gene: 5. The germline V gene has CDR1 WSHSY and CDR2 SAAADI. There are 14 residues in the CDR3. Patients underwent thyroid surgery, and none had received any treatment before it. Concerning this clone: Its specificity is unknown. A single base separates this from a much larger clone, so it may be a read error. The conserved phenylalanine or tryptophan normally closing the CDR3 is absent here, so this likely arose from a read error.

The chain joins TRBV10-2 to TRBJ2-3; 8 bases agree with TRBD2. Sequencing was done on a sample of tumor tissue. The sequence came from a male donor with papillary thyroid cancer or a benign thyroid nodule (not recorded which). Some clones in this sample may be carry-over from other donors' samples. CDR3 in amino acids: CASSSSGSADTQYI. The CDR3, as DNA: TGCGCCAGCAGTAGCAGCGGGAGCGCAGATACGCAGTATATT.